This is a list of T cell receptor beta chains from one sample in a study of T-cell reconstitution after alpha-beta-depleted transplantation in children. TCRdb called the PCR reads again in MiXCR, with one record for every CDR3 protein. Counted here are hundreds of thousands of distinct CDR3 sequences, about an eighth occurring once; the ten biggest clones make up around 2.2%. The material sequenced was PBMCs, mostly from graft donor cells, taken 360 days after TCRalphabeta/CD19-depleted stem cell transplant. The receptors shown here come from a male patient younger than 18 who had a stem cell transplant for acute myeloid leukemia, so the T cells may come from the graft donor. The CDR3 runs from the conserved cysteine through the conserved F or W. The D gene is left open where the match is weak. Clone size is not always given. Where it is, it says once, few, many or a class for expanded clones.

few	TRBV7-6	TRBJ2-7	TRBD2	CASSLGTSGMKAYEQYF	TGTGCCAGCAGCTTAGGGACTAGCGGGATGAAGGCCTACGAGCAGTACTTC
many	TRBV20-1	TRBJ2-7	TRBD2	CSAQGGSNEQYF	TGCAGTGCCCAAGGCGGGAGTAACGAGCAGTACTTC
many	TRBV5-1	TRBJ2-7	NA	CASSGDGLFYEQYF	TGCGCCAGCAGCGGGGACGGACTATTTTACGAGCAGTACTTC
NA	TRBV18	TRBJ2-1	NA	CASSPLGSWNEQFF	TGTGCCAGCTCACCACTCGGATCTTGGAATGAGCAGTTCTTC
few	TRBV29-1	TRBJ2-7	NA	CSVDSTGYEQYF	TGCAGCGTTGACTCTACGGGCTACGAGCAGTACTTC
many	TRBV9	TRBJ2-1	NA	CASSVGQSSYNEQFF	TGTGCCAGCAGCGTCGGACAGAGCTCCTACAATGAGCAGTTCTTC
once	TRBV11-2	TRBJ2-1	NA	CASSLVGSVDFYNEQFF	TGTGCCAGCAGCTTAGTGGGGTCAGTCGATTTCTACAATGAGCAGTTCTTC
NA	TRBV7-6	TRBJ2-1	NA	CASSLGVVTLGSYNEQFF	TGTGCCAGCAGCTTAGGCGTGGTGACCTTAGGATCCTACAATGAGCAGTTCTTC
few	TRBV28	TRBJ2-3	NA	CASSFEGGTDTQYF	TGTGCCAGCAGTTTTGAAGGGGGCACAGATACGCAGTATTTT
many	TRBV12-3/TRBV12-4	TRBJ2-3	NA	CASTRGTPDTQYF	TGTGCCAGCACGAGGGGCACGCCAGATACGCAGTATTTT
NA	TRBV12-3/TRBV12-4	TRBJ2-1	TRBD1	CASTFMGQGGNEQFF	TGTGCCAGCACCTTTATGGGACAGGGAGGAAATGAGCAGTTCTTC
few	TRBV7-8	TRBJ2-4	NA	CASSPRAFLAKNIQYF	TGTGCCAGCAGCCCCCGGGCTTTTCTAGCCAAAAACATTCAGTACTTC
NA	TRBV4-3	TRBJ2-1	TRBD2	CASSQGEVAGGYNEQFF	TGCGCCAGCAGCCAAGGAGAAGTAGCGGGAGGCTACAATGAGCAGTTCTTC
NA	TRBV6-1	TRBJ2-3	NA	CASTIDPRARTDTQYF	TGTGCCAGCACCATCGACCCTCGGGCCCGCACAGATACGCAGTATTTT
many	TRBV18	TRBJ1-1	NA	CASSPQAKGTEAFF	TGTGCCAGCTCACCACAGGCCAAAGGGACTGAAGCTTTCTTT
NA	TRBV28	TRBJ1-2	TRBD1	CASRPTGFYGYTF	TGTGCCAGCAGACCGACAGGGTTCTATGGCTACACCTTC
NA	TRBV12-3/TRBV12-4	TRBJ2-7	NA	CASSLAMTAYEQYF	TGTGCCAGCAGTTTAGCCATGACAGCCTACGAGCAGTACTTC
many	TRBV6-2/TRBV6-3	TRBJ2-5	TRBD2	CASSYLGGGQETQYF	TGTGCCAGCAGTTACCTGGGCGGGGGTCAGGAGACCCAGTACTTC
many	TRBV27	TRBJ2-1	NA	CASSLLAGSNEQFF	TGTGCCAGCAGTTTATTGGCTGGATCCAATGAGCAGTTCTTC
NA	TRBV28	TRBJ1-2	NA	CASKGGLNYGYTF	TGTGCCAGCAAGGGGGGGCTAAACTATGGCTACACCTTC
few	TRBV6-2/TRBV6-3	TRBJ1-5	NA	CASSYTAMGNQPQHF	TGTGCCAGCAGTTATACCGCGATGGGCAATCAGCCCCAGCATTTT
few	TRBV4-3	TRBJ2-1	NA	CASSQESRLGEQFF	TGCGCCAGCAGCCAAGAATCCCGGTTAGGTGAGCAGTTCTTC
NA	TRBV12-3/TRBV12-4	TRBJ2-2	NA	CASSFGVWGELFF	TGTGCCAGCAGTTTCGGCGTATGGGGGGAGCTGTTTTTT
few	TRBV15	TRBJ2-3	TRBD2	CATSRVLAADTQYF	TGTGCCACCAGCAGAGTCCTAGCGGCAGATACGCAGTATTTT
NA	TRBV7-2	TRBJ2-7	TRBD2	CASSLMGSGREGEQYF	TGTGCCAGCAGCTTAATGGGTAGCGGGAGAGAGGGGGAGCAGTACTTC
few	TRBV3-1	TRBJ2-1	NA	CASSLEGGPGYNEQFF	TGTGCCAGCAGCCTTGAGGGGGGACCGGGGTACAATGAGCAGTTCTTC
once	TRBV6-1	TRBJ2-3	TRBD2	CASSHVAGGVDTQYF	TGTGCCAGCAGTCATGTAGCGGGAGGTGTAGATACGCAGTATTTT
NA	TRBV20-1	TRBJ2-7	TRBD2	CSARVGSGRAGSYEQYF	TGCAGTGCTAGAGTGGGTAGCGGGAGGGCCGGCTCCTACGAGCAGTACTTC
many	TRBV20-1	TRBJ2-1	TRBD2	CSARDLAGVSYNEQFF	TGCAGTGCTAGAGATCTGGCGGGGGTATCCTACAATGAGCAGTTCTTC